This TCR beta chain appears in the sequencing data of a study of vaccination and CD4 T cells after COVID-19. Whole-study results and caveats: Among reactive clones from convalescent patients, a median approximately 86% appeared only post-vaccination.

Concerning this clonotype itself: Its antigen is unknown.

Treatment indicated: 10-day PBMC culture with coronavirus spike peptide pools or control peptides (ViraFEST assay). Peptide-pool expansion of antigen-specific T cells preceded TCR sequencing in ViraFEST. Wells contained 1.9 million or so PBMCs each, and these were cultured with about 9.2 IU/ml IL-2 and around 10 ug/ml peptide pools. The CDR3 runs 13 residues. V was clipped by 8 bases and J by 4 bases, with 11 bases between them. Germline values: CDR1 SNHLY, CDR2 FYNNEI. The Oncomine TCR Beta short-read assay generated sequence data from the DNA of cultured CD4+ T cells. Genomic DNA was drawn out of CD4+ T cells grown in culture. One entry per CDR3 protein, called by TCRdb with MiXCR from the PCR reads. In the table there are 10,000 to 15,000 distinct CDR3 sequences, roughly 43% of which are singletons.

The J gene is TRBJ1-4, the V gene TRBV2; D is undetermined. This receptor was obtained from a human donor who had recovered from COVID-19. The sequenced sample consisted of CD4+ T cells from blood, cultured in vitro. The CDR3 bases are TGTGCCAGCTCGGCCGACCATAATGAAAAACTGTTTTTT. Translation gives CASSADHNEKLFF.